Described below is a single T cell receptor beta chain sequence and its context. The data originate from a study of T cell changes during pregnancy in multiple sclerosis. The CDR3 is 14 residues long. The germline V gene encodes CDR1 MNHNY and CDR2 SVGAGI (reference sequence). The V gene lost 7 bases and the J gene lost 0 bases, with 7 bases spanning the gap. Clones were read by immunoSEQ multiplex PCR, and TCRdb kept only the in-frame ones, dropping some. The sample holds around 50,000 clones, around 93% seen once. The material was CD8+ T cells from peripheral blood mononuclear cells, obtained in the first trimester of pregnancy. This chain connects TRBV6-6 to TRBJ2-6; perhaps TRBD2 as D (5 bases). The clonotype originates from a female donor with multiple sclerosis, enrolled in a pregnancy study. DNA of the CDR3: TGTGCCAGCACGGGATTCTCTGGGGCCAACGTCCTGACTTTC. Protein product: CASTGFSGANVLTF.